These 24 T cell receptor beta chains were sequenced from one sample in a study of shared clonotypes between healthy human individuals. Profiling relied on immunoSEQ multiplex PCR, and the TCRdb table lists in-frame clones only, not all of them. This table has some 2.4 million clones, under 95% appearing once. Sequences were obtained from naive CD4+ T cells from PBMCs. Documented subset: CD45RA+ positively selected. These receptors all stem from a man between 18 and 35 years old in good health. Some clones in this sample may be carry-over from other donors' samples.

J is TRBJ2-7 and V is TRBV7-6; 9 bases map to TRBD1. CDR3 length: 16 amino acids. After removal of 1 base from V and 3 bases from J, the junction contained 7 bases not matched to a gene. Germline CDR1 SGHVS, CDR2 FNYEAQ. The CDR3 DNA sequence: TGTGCCAGCAGCTTAGTCGGGACAGGGACCAGCTACGAGCAGTACTTC. Its protein is CASSLVGTGTSYEQYF. Drawing the rest from reference TRBV7-6 and TRBJ2-7, the complete variable domain is GAGVSQSPRYKVTKRGQDVALRCDPISGHVSLYWYRQALGQGPEFLTYFNYEAQQDKSGLPNDRFSAERPEGSISTLTIQRTEQRDSAMYRCASSLVGTGTSYEQYFGPGTRLTVT.

This chain uses TRBV28 with TRBJ2-1, with 7 nucleotides matching TRBD1. The V segment lost 6 bases and the J segment 10 bases; nucleotides outside the gene matches: 6. This CDR3 has 12 amino acids. From germline, CDR1 is MDHEN and CDR2 SYDVKM. CDR3 coding DNA: TGTGCCAGCAGCTCCGCGGACAGGGAGCAGTTCTTC. Amino acids: CASSSADREQFF.

This chain joins TRBV27 and TRBJ2-7, with TRBD1 matching 8 bases. Germline CDR1 and CDR2: MNHEY and SMNVEV (reference sequence). The CDR3 loop spans 15 amino acids. The V segment lost 3 bases and the J segment 2 bases; nucleotides outside the gene matches: 6. The CDR3 here is CASSFLGTGPYEQYF. The CDR3 nucleotides read TGTGCCAGCAGTTTTTTGGGGACAGGCCCCTACGAGCAGTACTTC.

The V gene is TRBV7-8, the J gene TRBJ2-5; TRBD1 agrees at 7 bases. The CDR3 loop spans 13 amino acids. Trimming took 5 bases from V and 3 from J; bases not matched to a gene: 3. CDR1 and CDR2 (germline): SGHVS, FQNEAQ. Here the CDR3 DNA reads TGTGCCAGCAGCCAGGACAGGAAAGAGACCCAGTACTTC. The encoded protein is CASSQDRKETQYF. Drawing the rest from reference TRBV7-8 and TRBJ2-5, the complete variable domain is GAGVSQSPRYKVAKRGQDVALRCDPISGHVSLFWYQQALGQGPEFLTYFQNEAQLDKSGLPSDRFFAERPEGSVSTLKIQRTQQEDSAVYLCASSQDRKETQYFGPGTRLLVL.

The rearrangement joins TRBV19 to TRBJ1-5; TRBD1 matches 9 bases. V gave up 4 bases and J gave up 7 bases; unmatched junction bases: 5. The CDR3 contains 14 residues. The germline gives CDR1 LNHDA, CDR2 SQIVND (reference sequence). The CDR3 loop is CASSTTTGGQPQHF. CDR3 nucleotides: TGTGCCAGTAGTACTACGACAGGGGGACAGCCCCAGCATTTT.

The CDR3: CAWSLSEALGEQYF. Written as DNA, the CDR3 is TGTGCCTGGAGCCTATCGGAGGCCCTCGGCGAGCAGTACTTC. The gene calls are TRBV30 and TRBJ2-7; perhaps TRBD2 as D (5 bases). The CDR3 has 14 amino acids. V dropped 3 bases and J dropped 6 bases, with 18 bases sitting between them. Germline V gives CDR1 GTSNPN, CDR2 SVGIG (reference sequence).

V and J are TRBV10-3 and TRBJ1-3; D is uncertain. The V end was cut by 0 bases, the J end by 2 bases, with 8 bases between. The length of the CDR3 is 15 residues. CDR1 is ENHRY and CDR2 is SYGVKD in the germline V gene. CDR3 nucleotide sequence: TGTGCCATCAGTGAGTCAAAGGGTACTGGAAACACCATATATTTT. Protein product: CAISESKGTGNTIYF.

The chain recombines TRBV25-1 with TRBJ2-1; 7 bases align to TRBD1. Germline trimming cut 8 bases from V and 0 bases from J; bases unmatched to any gene: 13. CDR3 length equals 17 residues. Germline-derived CDR1 and CDR2 are MGHDK and SYGVNS. CDR3 DNA: TGTGCCAGCGCCTCAAACAGGGGTTTAAGCTCCTACAATGAGCAGTTCTTC. Protein sequence: CASASNRGLSSYNEQFF.

The rearrangement links TRBV5-5 to TRBJ1-1; D call uncertain. With 3 bases removed from V and 5 bases from J, the gap between germline ends came to 14 bases. CDR1 and CDR2 from the germline V gene are SGHKS and YYEKEE (reference sequence). The CDR3 extends over 14 amino acids. This chain's CDR3 is CASSSRGGWTEAFF. The CDR3 DNA sequence: TGTGCCAGCAGCTCACGAGGAGGCTGGACTGAAGCTTTCTTT.

This sequence joins TRBV5-4 and TRBJ2-1, with 10 positions matching TRBD2. V trimming: 5 bases; J trimming: 7 bases; junction bases outside the gene matches: 9. The CDR3 has 15 amino acids. CDR1 is SGHNT and CDR2 is YYREEE in the germline V gene (reference sequence). The chain's CDR3 is CASRGQPSGRNEQFF. In DNA, the CDR3 is TGTGCCAGCAGAGGCCAGCCTAGCGGGAGAAATGAGCAGTTCTTC.

This rearrangement joins TRBV28 to TRBJ2-7; D possibly matches TRBD1 or TRBD2 (5 bases each). Germline V CDR1 and CDR2: MDHEN, SYDVKM. The V end was cut by 8 bases, the J end by 6 bases, with 17 bases between. The CDR3 covers 13 residues. The chain's CDR3 is CASASGLLREQYF. CDR3 nucleotide sequence: TGTGCCAGCGCCTCGGGGCTTCTTCGCGAGCAGTACTTC. Complete variable domain (other parts from reference TRBV28 and TRBJ2-7): DVKVTQSSRYLVKRTGEKVFLECVQDMDHENMFWYRQDPGLGLRLIYFSYDVKMKEKGDIPEGYSVSREKKERFSLILESASTNQTSMYLCASASGLLREQYFGPGTRLTVT.

The V call is TRBV5-6, the J call TRBJ2-1; 9 bases match TRBD1. With 4 bases clipped from V and 2 bases from J, the junction kept 4 bases outside the gene matches. The CDR3 has 15 residues. Germline CDR1 and CDR2: SGHDT and YYEEEE. The CDR3 nucleotides are TGTGCCAGCAGCCCAAGACAGGGGGCCTACAATGAGCAGTTCTTC. This gives the protein CASSPRQGAYNEQFF.

This sequence joins TRBV9 and TRBJ2-3; a possible D gene is TRBD1 (5 bases). CDR1 and CDR2 from the germline V gene are SGDLS and YYNGEE. The CDR3 runs 14 residues. The ends were cut back, 2 bases at V and 6 bases at J, with 13 bases in the middle. Written as DNA, the CDR3 is TGTGCCAGCAGCGTGGACATCCCCGGGGATACGCAGTATTTT. The encoded protein is CASSVDIPGDTQYF.

V usage is TRBV1 and J usage is TRBJ2-2; the table gives TRBD2 as D, unverified against the DNA. TRBV1 is a listed pseudogene. The CDR3 has 20 amino acids. This CDR3 reads CTSSQPWGRTSPLYTGELFF. CDR3 nucleotides: TGCACCAGCAGCCAACCCTGGGGCCGGACTAGCCCGCTCTACACCGGGGAGCTGTTTTTT.

The chain couples TRBV18 to TRBJ2-3; D may be TRBD2 (6 bases). The CDR3 sequence is 14 residues long. Germline assignment: CDR1 KGHSH and CDR2 LQKENI. V was cut by 4 bases and J by 8 bases, with 16 bases left in between. DNA for the CDR3: TGTGCCAGCTCACTTTCTAGCGACTCAGCTACGCAGTATTTT. Amino acids: CASSLSSDSATQYF.

The genes are TRBV2 and TRBJ2-7; D is ambiguous. The V and J ends lost 3 bases and 5 bases respectively, with 5 bases between them. Germline V gene sequence: CDR1 SNHLY, CDR2 FYNNEI. The CDR3 is made up of 11 amino acids. The CDR3 protein is CASSDQDEQYF. The CDR3 DNA is TGTGCCAGCAGTGACCAGGACGAGCAGTACTTC.

This clone was detected only a few times. This chain joins TRBV7-2 and TRBJ1-2; D remains ambiguous. Deletions cut 2 bases from V and 8 bases from J, with 15 bases between. Germline CDR1 and CDR2: SGHTA and FQGNSA. This CDR3 is built from 14 residues. The CDR3 region is CASSLWSLTEGYTF. In nucleotides, the CDR3 is TGTGCCAGCAGCTTATGGTCGCTTACGGAGGGCTACACCTTC.

The chain links TRBV2 to TRBJ1-5, with D uncertain. Trimming cost V 7 bases and J 5 bases, with 15 bases left between them. This CDR3 is 14 amino acids long. Germline lookup yields CDR1 SNHLY and CDR2 FYNNEI. CDR3 protein: CASIRAPEDQPQHF. The CDR3 coding sequence is TGTGCCAGCATTCGGGCCCCTGAGGATCAGCCCCAGCATTTT.

This clone has only one observation. The V and J genes are TRBV7-2 and TRBJ2-1; TRBD2 aligns across 7 bases. V gave up 4 bases and J gave up 5 bases; unmatched junction bases: 11. Looked up from germline, CDR1 is SGHTA and CDR2 is FQGNSA. The CDR3 loop spans 16 amino acids. For the CDR3, the DNA is TGTGCCAGCAGCTGGTGGGGTCTAGCGGAAAACAATGAGCAGTTCTTC. Amino acids: CASSWWGLAENNEQFF.

The chain is built from TRBV29-1 and TRBJ2-1; 7 nucleotides match TRBD1. The V and J ends lost 5 bases and 8 bases, in that order; junction bases with no gene match: 9. The CDR3 spans 13 residues. Per germline, CDR1 SQVTM and CDR2 ANQGSEA. The CDR3 bases are TGCAGCGTTAAAGGGGGCTACGGCGATGAGCAGTTCTTC. It codes for CSVKGGYGDEQFF.

The chain joins TRBV5-1 to TRBJ1-4; TRBD1 matches 8 bases. Looked up from germline, CDR1 is SGHRS and CDR2 is YFSETQ. The junction had 8 bases not matched to a gene; V was cut back by 0 bases and J by 7 bases. CDR3 length: 16 residues. Here the CDR3 reads CASSLELQGASEKLFF. The CDR3 DNA reads as TGCGCCAGCAGCTTGGAGCTTCAGGGGGCGAGTGAAAAACTGTTTTTT. The variable domain in full, with the rest retrieved from reference TRBV5-1 and TRBJ1-4, is KAGVTQTPRYLIKTRGQQVTLSCSPISGHRSVSWYQQTPGQGLQFLFEYFSETQRNKGNFPGRFSGRQFSNSRSEMNVSTLELGDSALYLCASSLELQGASEKLFFGSGTQLSVL.

The CDR3 spells CASSETGRETQYF. CDR3 sequence (DNA): TGTGCCAGCAGTGAAACTGGGAGGGAGACCCAGTACTTC. The chain uses TRBV25-1 and TRBJ2-5; D is possibly TRBD2 (6 bases). Trimming left V 2 bases short and J 5 bases short, with 9 bases between. In germline, CDR1 is MGHDK, CDR2 SYGVNS. The CDR3 length is 13 residues.

The CDR3 is CASSLYTGTSGRNEQFF. In nucleotides, the CDR3 is TGTGCCAGCAGTTTATATACTGGTACTAGCGGGAGGAATGAGCAGTTCTTC. The chain combines TRBV28 with TRBJ2-1; 12 bases are a match to TRBD2. Germline loops: CDR1 MDHEN, CDR2 SYDVKM. CDR3 length: 17 amino acids. V gave up 1 base and J gave up 7 bases; unmatched junction bases: 8.

The chain carries TRBV10-3 and TRBJ2-1, with TRBD2 as a possible D gene (5 bases). With 8 bases removed from V and 0 bases from J, the gap between germline ends came to 14 bases. This CDR3 has 15 amino acids. Per germline, CDR1 ENHRY and CDR2 SYGVKD. In DNA, the CDR3 is TGTGCCATCGCCTCGAGGGTCGGCTCCTACAATGAGCAGTTCTTC. This encodes CAIASRVGSYNEQFF.